Shown below are 20 T cell receptor beta chains from a single sample sequenced in a study of read filtering for tumor transcriptome and immune sequencing. From 350 to 500 ng of RNA, a library with molecular barcoded alpha/delta and beta/gamma adaptors was made. TCRdb passed the reads through MiXCR, listing each CDR3 protein once. Here the sample spans around 130,000 distinct CDR3 sequences, over 10% being singletons. Sequencing was performed on a population of CD138-negative cells sorted from bone marrow. These receptors all stem from a donor at least 40 years old with multiple myeloma.

Concerning this clonotype: Being one base from a much bigger clone, this may be a read error. This chain uses TRBV10-2 with TRBJ2-1, with D unresolved. The CDR3 extends over 11 amino acids. Looked up from germline, CDR1 is WSHSY and CDR2 is SAAADI. Trimming cost V 3 bases and J 6 bases, with 3 bases left between them. CDR3 sequence reads: CASSECNEQFF. CDR3 bases: TGCGCCAGCAGTGAATGCAATGAGCAGTTCTTC.

The CDR3: CSVGGQGAGETQYF. The CDR3 bases are TGCAGCGTTGGGGGACAGGGGGCTGGCGAGACCCAGTACTTC. The rearrangement links TRBV29-1 to TRBJ2-5; 12 bases fit TRBD1. This CDR3 comprises 14 residues. The germline V gene has CDR1 SQVTM and CDR2 ANQGSEA. J lost 5 bases, V lost 4 bases, and 5 bases had no gene match. The full variable domain, its missing parts supplied by reference TRBV29-1 and TRBJ2-5, is SAVISQKPSRDICQRGTSLTIQCQVDSQVTMMFWYRQQPGQSLTLIATANQGSEATYESGFVIDKFPISRPNLTFSTLTVSNMSPEDSSIYLCSVGGQGAGETQYFGPGTRLLVL.

The J gene is TRBJ2-5, the V gene TRBV28; D unresolved. This CDR3 is 11 amino acids long. CDR1 is MDHEN, CDR2 SYDVKM, per germline. Trimming left V 4 bases short and J 7 bases short, with 7 bases between. CDR3 in amino acids: CASSSKGTQYF. CDR3 bases: TGTGCCAGCAGTTCGAAAGGGACCCAGTACTTC.

There are many counts of this clonotype. This chain links TRBV14 with TRBJ2-3; D is uncertain. The CDR3 is 16 residues long. Germline V gene data show CDR1 as SGHDN and CDR2 as FVKESK. The ends were cut back, 1 base at V and 7 bases at J, with 18 bases in the middle. The CDR3 region has the DNA TGTGCCAGCAGCCAAGTTGGGGATCTGCCCCCATATACGCAGTATTTT. This encodes CASSQVGDLPPYTQYF.

This clonotype was detected ten times or more. The J gene is TRBJ2-1, the V gene TRBV18; no definite D call. The V gene lost 3 bases and the J gene lost 5 bases, with 8 bases spanning the gap. The CDR3 is 13 residues long. Germline CDR1 KGHSH, CDR2 LQKENI. The CDR3 region is CASSPGLNNEQFF. The CDR3 DNA reads as TGTGCCAGCTCACCGGGCCTCAACAATGAGCAGTTCTTC.

The chain employs TRBV5-4 and TRBJ2-2, with D possibly being TRBD1 (5 bases). Germline lookup yields CDR1 SGHNT and CDR2 YYREEE (reference sequence). The CDR3 has 15 amino acids. V was shortened by 7 bases and J by 3 bases, with 16 bases between the two germline ends. CDR3 residues: CASATQGGYTGELFF. For the CDR3, the DNA is TGTGCCAGCGCCACCCAGGGCGGTTACACCGGGGAGCTGTTTTTT. Drawing the rest from reference TRBV5-4 and TRBJ2-2, the complete variable domain is ETGVTQSPTHLIKTRGQQVTLRCSSQSGHNTVSWYQQALGQGPQFIFQYYREEENGRGNFPPRFSGLQFPNYSSELNVNALELDDSALYLCASATQGGYTGELFFGEGSRLTVL.

At least ten counts were recorded for this clonotype. The chain employs TRBV3-1 and TRBJ1-1, with D tentatively TRBD1 (6 bases). Germline values: CDR1 LGHDT, CDR2 YNNKEL (reference sequence). The CDR3 runs 13 residues. The V end was cut by 3 bases, the J end by 4 bases, with 9 bases between. CDR3 sequence (DNA): TGTGCCAGCAGCCAGGGGGGCATCACTGAAGCTTTCTTT. Translation gives CASSQGGITEAFF.

This clonotype showed up many times. The chain employs TRBV19 and TRBJ2-2; maybe TRBD1 (6 bases). Per germline, CDR1 LNHDA and CDR2 SQIVND (reference sequence). The V end lost 7 bases, the J end lost 4 bases, and 13 bases lay between the germline ends. The CDR3 runs 14 residues. CDR3 residues: CASNEGRGTGELFF. The DNA for the CDR3 is TGTGCCAGTAATGAAGGCAGGGGCACCGGGGAGCTGTTTTTT. The full variable domain, rest sourced from reference TRBV19 and TRBJ2-2, is DGGITQSPKYLFRKEGQNVTLSCEQNLNHDAMYWYRQDPGQGLRLIYYSQIVNDFQKGDIAEGYSVSREKKESFPLTVTSAQKNPTAFYLCASNEGRGTGELFFGEGSRLTVL.

This clonotype was observed many times. The rearrangement joins TRBV7-2 to TRBJ1-5, with TRBD1 identical over 10 bases. Per the germline V gene, CDR1 is SGHTA and CDR2 is FQGNSA. CDR3 length: 18 residues. The junction had 7 bases not matched to a gene; V was cut back by 2 bases and J by 0 bases. This CDR3 is CASSLTGTGVGSNQPQHF. The CDR3 coding sequence is TGTGCCAGCAGCTTAACCGGGACAGGGGTCGGTAGCAATCAGCCCCAGCATTTT. Complete variable domain (other parts from reference TRBV7-2 and TRBJ1-5): GAGVSQSPSNKVTEKGKDVELRCDPISGHTALYWYRQSLGQGLEFLIYFQGNSAPDKSGLPSDRFSAERTGGSVSTLTIQRTQQEDSAVYLCASSLTGTGVGSNQPQHFGDGTRLSIL.

The CDR3 reads CASSAFSSGSRGELFF. CDR3 sequence (DNA): TGTGCCAGCAGCGCATTCTCGAGCGGGAGTCGGGGGGAGCTGTTTTTT. The chain carries TRBV7-2 and TRBJ2-2, with TRBD2 matching over 8 bases. J gave up 8 bases and V 5 bases, and 13 bases lay outside the gene matches. CDR1 is SGHTA, CDR2 FQGNSA, per germline. There are 16 residues in the CDR3.

This clonotype showed up many times. V gene TRBV4-1 combines with J gene TRBJ2-5, with unresolved D. The CDR3 consists of 14 residues. CDR1 is MGHRA and CDR2 is YSYEKL in the germline V gene. V dropped 2 bases and J dropped 5 bases, with 12 bases sitting between them. This chain's CDR3 is CASSQTELWETQYF. For the CDR3, the DNA is TGCGCCAGCAGCCAAACAGAGTTGTGGGAGACCCAGTACTTC.

This clonotype occurred many times. V and J are TRBV5-1 and TRBJ2-1; 9 bases are shared with TRBD1. Trimming cost V 4 bases and J 3 bases; bases outside gene matches: 8. Germline CDR1 reads SGHRS; CDR2 reads YFSETQ. CDR3 length: 16 amino acids. As DNA, the CDR3 is TGCGCCAGCAGCCCAACCGGGACAGGGTACTACAATGAGCAGTTCTTC. Translation gives CASSPTGTGYYNEQFF. The full variable domain, in which reference TRBV5-1 and TRBJ2-1 provide the parts outside the CDR3, is KAGVTQTPRYLIKTRGQQVTLSCSPISGHRSVSWYQQTPGQGLQFLFEYFSETQRNKGNFPGRFSGRQFSNSRSEMNVSTLELGDSALYLCASSPTGTGYYNEQFFGPGTRLTVL.

This clonotype was recorded many times. The chain has TRBV29-1 and TRBJ2-1, with 10 bases matching TRBD2. There are 13 residues in the CDR3. CDR1 and CDR2 from the germline V gene are SQVTM and ANQGSEA. The trim removed 5 bases at V and 8 bases at J, leaving 6 bases unmatched. CDR3 DNA: TGCAGCGTTCGACCTAGCGGGGGAGATGAGCAGTTCTTC. Residues: CSVRPSGGDEQFF.

This clonotype was seen at least ten times. This chain joins TRBV29-1 and TRBJ1-1; tentatively, D is TRBD1 (5 bases). The CDR3 has 14 amino acids. Trimming pared 2 bases from V and 0 bases from J, leaving 10 bases between. The germline V gene has CDR1 SQVTM and CDR2 ANQGSEA. In DNA form, the CDR3 reads TGCAGCGTTGAAAGGGGTCACATGAACACTGAAGCTTTCTTT. Encoded protein: CSVERGHMNTEAFF.

V is TRBV27 and J is TRBJ2-1; 10 nucleotides line up with TRBD1. The CDR3 extends over 16 amino acids. V was pared by 4 bases and J by 5 bases, with 8 bases of the junction left unmatched. Germline V lookup: CDR1 MNHEY, CDR2 SMNVEV (reference sequence). The CDR3 sequence is CASSSPWDRGDNEQFF. The CDR3 bases are TGTGCCAGCAGTTCCCCGTGGGACAGGGGAGACAATGAGCAGTTCTTC.

The table lists this clonotype with a count of one. This could be a read error, since a much larger clone is one nucleotide away. This chain uses TRBV5-1 with TRBJ1-1; D remains unclear. The CDR3 has 14 residues. Germline V CDR1 and CDR2: SGHRS, YFSETQ. Here the CDR3 reads CARSLDRGRAEAFF. The CDR3 nucleotides read TGCGCCCGCAGCTTGGACCGGGGAAGGGCTGAAGCTTTCTTT.

This clonotype was seen many times. This chain links TRBV28 with TRBJ2-7; the D is unclear. Germline V lookup: CDR1 MDHEN, CDR2 SYDVKM. Between the trimmed V and J ends, which lost 6 bases and 2 bases, there was a span of 17 bases. The CDR3 runs 15 residues. CDR3 sequence reads: CASSFSWRSTYEQYF. In DNA form, the CDR3 reads TGTGCCAGCAGCTTTAGTTGGCGGAGCACCTACGAGCAGTACTTC.

There are many counts of this clonotype. The chain is built from TRBV28 and TRBJ1-2, with 12 bases identical to TRBD1. Germline values: CDR1 MDHEN, CDR2 SYDVKM. The CDR3 has 15 amino acids. Trimming at V came to 4 bases and at J to 4 bases, leaving 4 bases not matched to a gene. The CDR3 region has the DNA TGTGCCAGCAGTTCCGGGACAGGGGGCATCTATGGCTACACCTTC. Residues: CASSSGTGGIYGYTF.

There are a few counts of this clonotype. The gene calls are TRBV9 and TRBJ2-2; TRBD2 matches 7 bases. CDR1 SGDLS and CDR2 YYNGEE come from the germline V gene. The V gene end was trimmed by 2 bases and the J gene end by 0 bases; junction bases not matched to a gene: 7. The CDR3 totals 17 residues. CDR3 sequence reads: CASSVPAGESNTGELFF. The CDR3 nucleotides read TGTGCCAGCAGCGTCCCGGCGGGAGAGTCGAACACCGGGGAGCTGTTTTTT.

This clonotype was detected many times. V is TRBV10-3 and J is TRBJ2-5, with 8 bases identical to TRBD2. CDR3 length equals 14 residues. The germline CDR1 and CDR2 sequences are ENHRY and SYGVKD. V lost 3 bases and J lost 5; bases outside the gene matches: 5. CDR3 sequence (DNA): TGTGCCATCAGTGAACGTTCGGGGGGGGAGACCCAGTACTTC. Its translation: CAISERSGGETQYF.